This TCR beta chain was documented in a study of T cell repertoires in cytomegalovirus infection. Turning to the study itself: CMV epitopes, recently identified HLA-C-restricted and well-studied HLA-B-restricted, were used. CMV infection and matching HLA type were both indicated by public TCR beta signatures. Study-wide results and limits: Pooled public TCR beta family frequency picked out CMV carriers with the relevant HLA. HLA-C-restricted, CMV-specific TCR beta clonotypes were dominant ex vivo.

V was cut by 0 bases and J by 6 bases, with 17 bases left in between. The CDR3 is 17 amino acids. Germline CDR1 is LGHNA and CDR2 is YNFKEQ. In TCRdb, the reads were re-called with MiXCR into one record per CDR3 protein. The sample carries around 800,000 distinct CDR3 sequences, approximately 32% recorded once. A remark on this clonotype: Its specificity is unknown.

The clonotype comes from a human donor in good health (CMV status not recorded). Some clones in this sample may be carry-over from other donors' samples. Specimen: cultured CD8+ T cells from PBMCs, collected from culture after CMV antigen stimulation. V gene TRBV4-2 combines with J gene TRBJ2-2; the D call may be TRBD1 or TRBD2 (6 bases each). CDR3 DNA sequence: TGTGCCAGCAGCCAAGATCTAGGGGGGTACGTTGCCGGGGAGCTGTTTTTT. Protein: CASSQDLGGYVAGELFF.